These 5 T cell receptor beta chains were sequenced from one sample in a study of human T cells and chemical hapten exposure. Indicated time point: patch test 1, 2 weeks after DPC sensitization. Treatment of the sample: therapeutic diphenylcyclopropenone sensitization with weekly scalp DPC. TCRdb re-analysed the RACE reads in MiXCR, keeping a single row per CDR3 protein. The table shows under 200,000 distinct CDR3 sequences, with approximately 14% occurring only once. Sequencing used whole blood, obtained in connection with sensitization to the hapten diphenylcyclopropenone (DPC). The receptor source for this set is a woman in her twenties or thirties with alopecia areata. Some clones in this sample may be carry-over from other donors' samples.

The chain recombines TRBV27 with TRBJ1-1; 8 bases are a match to TRBD1. Germline V CDR1 and CDR2: MNHEY, SMNVEV (reference sequence). J gave up 5 bases and V 7 bases, and 12 bases lay outside the gene matches. The CDR3 is 15 amino acids. The CDR3 nucleotides read TGTGCCAGCACTCCCCAGGGGGCGCGGAGAACTGAAGCTTTCTTT. This codes for CASTPQGARRTEAFF.

This chain uses TRBV20-1 with TRBJ2-7, with 8 bases aligning to TRBD1. Germline loops: CDR1 DFQATT, CDR2 SNEGSKA (reference sequence). Trimming took 5 bases from V and 4 from J; bases not matched to a gene: 7. The CDR3 is made up of 13 amino acids. Written as DNA, the CDR3 is TGCAGTGCTCCGTCGACAGGGGAGTACGAGCAGTACTTC. This codes for CSAPSTGEYEQYF.

This clonotype occurred many times. The chain is built from TRBV12-3 or TRBV12-4 and TRBJ2-5; 9 bases map to TRBD2. This CDR3 has 15 residues. Trimming at V came to 6 bases and at J to 3 bases, leaving 8 bases not matched to a gene. Written as DNA, the CDR3 is TGTGCCAGCAGCCGACCGACTAGCGGAAAAGAGACCCAGTACTTC. Translated, it gives CASSRPTSGKETQYF.

V gene TRBV29-1 combines with J gene TRBJ1-1; D perhaps matches TRBD1 (6 bases). The CDR3 consists of 13 residues. V was trimmed by 6 bases and J by 0 bases, leaving 11 bases between them. Germline V gene lookup returns CDR1 SQVTM and CDR2 ANQGSEA. The CDR3 region has the DNA TGCAGCGTCGCGGACAGTATGAACACTGAAGCTTTCTTT. Protein sequence: CSVADSMNTEAFF.

This chain links TRBV7-2 with TRBJ2-5; TRBD2 aligns across 7 bases. V was pared by 5 bases and J by 3 bases, with 6 bases of the junction left unmatched. The CDR3 extends over 14 amino acids. Germline V CDR1 and CDR2: SGHTA, FQGNSA. The CDR3 region is CASSDRDYKETQYF. CDR3 sequence (DNA): TGTGCCAGCAGCGATCGGGACTATAAAGAGACCCAGTACTTC.